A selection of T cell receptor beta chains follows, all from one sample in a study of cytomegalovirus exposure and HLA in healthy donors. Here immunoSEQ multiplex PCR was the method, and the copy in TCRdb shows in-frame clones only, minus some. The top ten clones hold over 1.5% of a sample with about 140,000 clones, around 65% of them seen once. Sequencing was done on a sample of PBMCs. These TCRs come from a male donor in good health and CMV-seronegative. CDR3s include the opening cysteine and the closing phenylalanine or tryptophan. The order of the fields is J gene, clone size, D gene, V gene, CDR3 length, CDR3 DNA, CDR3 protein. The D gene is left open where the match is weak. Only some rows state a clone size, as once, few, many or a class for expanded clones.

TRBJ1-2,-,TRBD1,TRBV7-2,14,TGTGCCAGCAGCACGGGACAGGGAGAAGTTGGCTACACCTTC,CASSTGQGEVGYTF
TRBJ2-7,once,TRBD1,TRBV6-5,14,TGTGCCAGCGGACCACAGGGGTTTCCCTACGAGCAGTACTTC,CASGPQGFPYEQYF
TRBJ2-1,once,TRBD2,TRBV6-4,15,TGTGCCAGCAGGGAACTAGCGGGGGGCCGCAATGAGCAGTTCTTC,CASRELAGGRNEQFF
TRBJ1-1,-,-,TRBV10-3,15,TGTGCCATCAGTCCAGGGATTACTGTGAACACTGAAGCTTTCTTT,CAISPGITVNTEAFF
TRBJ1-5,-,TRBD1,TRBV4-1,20,TGCGCCAGCAGCCAAGAGTCGGTCAGGGGGCCTCCACCTGGGTATCAGCCCCAGCATTTT,CASSQESVRGPPPGYQPQHF
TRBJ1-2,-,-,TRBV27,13,TGTGCCAGCAGTACAAAGCGGGGCTATGGCTACACCTTC,CASSTKRGYGYTF
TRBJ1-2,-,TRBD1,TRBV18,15,TGTGCCAGCTCACGACGGGGACAGGCTAACTATGGCTACACCTTC,CASSRRGQANYGYTF
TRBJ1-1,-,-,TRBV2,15,TGTGCCAGCAGGTATCCCCAGGCGGGGGGCACTGAAGCTTTCTTT,CASRYPQAGGTEAFF
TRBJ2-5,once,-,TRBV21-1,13,TGTGCCAGCAGCCCCAGACAGACAGAGACCCAGTACTTC,CASSPRQTETQYF
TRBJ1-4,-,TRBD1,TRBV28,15,TGTGCCAGCAGACAAACAGGGGGCAGAAGGGAAAAACTGTTTTTT,CASRQTGGRREKLFF
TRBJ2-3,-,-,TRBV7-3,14,TGTGCCAGCAGCCGCGCACTAGATACAGATACGCAGTATTTT,CASSRALDTDTQYF
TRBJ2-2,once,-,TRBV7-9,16,TGTGCCAGCAGCTCAGATATCAGGGGCAGAACCGGGGAGCTGTTTTTT,CASSSDIRGRTGELFF
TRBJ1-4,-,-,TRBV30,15,TGTGCCTGGAGTGTCTCGGGGGTAACTAATGAAAAACTGTTTTTT,CAWSVSGVTNEKLFF
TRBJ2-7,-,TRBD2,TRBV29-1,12,TGCAGCGTGACCGGGACTAGTAGCGAGCAGTACTTC,CSVTGTSSEQYF
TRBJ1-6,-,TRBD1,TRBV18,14,TGTGCCAGCTCATCTACAGGGGTTAATTCACCCCTCCACTTT,CASSSTGVNSPLHF
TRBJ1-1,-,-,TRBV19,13,TGTGCCAGCCAATTCCAGGGGCGGACTGAAGCTTTCTTT,CASQFQGRTEAFF
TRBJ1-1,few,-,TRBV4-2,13,TGTGCCAGCAGCCTTGAGGGGGACACTGAAGCTTTCTTT,CASSLEGDTEAFF
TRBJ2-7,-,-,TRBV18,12,TGTGCCAGCTCACAACTCCGGGACGAGCAGTACTTC,CASSQLRDEQYF
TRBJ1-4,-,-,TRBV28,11,TGTGCCAGCAGTCCGAATGAAAAACTGTTTTTT,CASSPNEKLFF
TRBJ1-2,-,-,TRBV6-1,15,TGTGCCAGCAGTGAACCAGGGATCTCAGGGGACGGCTACACCTTC,CASSEPGISGDGYTF
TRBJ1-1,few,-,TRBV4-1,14,TGCGCCAGCAGCCAGACAGGCTTATTAACTGAAGCTTTCTTT,CASSQTGLLTEAFF
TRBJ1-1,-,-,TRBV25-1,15,TGTGCCAGCAGCTCTTGGGGGGGGGTAAACACTGAAGCTTTCTTT,CASSSWGGVNTEAFF
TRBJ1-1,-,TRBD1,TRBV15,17,TGTGCCACCAGCAGAGGATTTTTGGGACAGGGGCTCATCGGAGCTTTCTTT,CATSRGFLGQGLIGAFF
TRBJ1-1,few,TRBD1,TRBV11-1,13,TGTGCCAGCAGGCCCGGACAGGGGGCGCGAGCTTTCTTT,CASRPGQGARAFF
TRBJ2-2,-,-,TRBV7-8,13,TGTGCCAGCAGCTCCGTGAACACCGGGGAGCTGTTTTTT,CASSSVNTGELFF
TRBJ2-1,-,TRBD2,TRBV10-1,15,TGCGCCAGCAGCGGAGGGGGACTAGCGGACAATGAGCAGTTCTTC,CASSGGGLADNEQFF
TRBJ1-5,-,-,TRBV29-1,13,TGCAGCGTTGGAAGATCTCCAGATCAGCCCCAGCATTTT,CSVGRSPDQPQHF
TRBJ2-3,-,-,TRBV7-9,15,TGTGCCAGCAGCTTAGAGGGGTCTCCGGACGATACGCAGTATTTT,CASSLEGSPDDTQYF
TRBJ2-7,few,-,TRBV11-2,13,TGTGCCAGCAGCTTACAAACTTCCTACGAGCAGTACTTC,CASSLQTSYEQYF
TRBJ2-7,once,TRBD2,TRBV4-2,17,TGTGCCAGCAGCCAGGTGGGGGGGGAACCTGACTCCTACGAGCAGTACTTC,CASSQVGGEPDSYEQYF
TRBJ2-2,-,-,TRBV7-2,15,TGTGCCAGCAGCTTACAGGGGACGAACACCGGGGAGCTGTTTTTT,CASSLQGTNTGELFF
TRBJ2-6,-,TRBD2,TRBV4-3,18,TGCGCCAGCAGCCAAGAGGGGCAGACTAGCGCTGGGGCCAACGTCCTGACTTTC,CASSQEGQTSAGANVLTF
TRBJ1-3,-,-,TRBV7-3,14,TGTGCCAGCAGCTCGACAGGATCTGGAAACACCATATATTTT,CASSSTGSGNTIYF
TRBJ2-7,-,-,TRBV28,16,TGTGCCAGCACCACCGGGGGGCTACGGGGGCCCTACGAGCAGTACTTC,CASTTGGLRGPYEQYF
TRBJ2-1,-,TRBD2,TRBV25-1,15,TGTGCCAGCAGTGACTGGACTAGCGGATACAATGAGCAGTTCTTC,CASSDWTSGYNEQFF
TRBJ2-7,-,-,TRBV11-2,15,TGTGCCAGCAGCCGTGCCGGGACATCCTCCTACGAGCAGTACTTC,CASSRAGTSSYEQYF
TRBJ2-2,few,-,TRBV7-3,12,TGTGCCAGCAGCAAACCAGCCGGGGAGCTGTTTTTT,CASSKPAGELFF
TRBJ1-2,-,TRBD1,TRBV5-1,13,TGCGCCGGCAGCTTGGGACAGGGGGAAGGCTACACCTTC,CAGSLGQGEGYTF
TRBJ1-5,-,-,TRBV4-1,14,TGCGCCAGCAGCCAAGCCGGGAGCAATCAGCCCCAGCATTTT,CASSQAGSNQPQHF
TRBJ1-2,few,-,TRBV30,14,TGTGCCTGGAAGTCGGGGGGGATCAACTATGGCTACACCTTC,CAWKSGGINYGYTF
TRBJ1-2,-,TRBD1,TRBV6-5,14,TGTGCCAGCACTTCACAGGGGGGAGGCTATGGCTACACCTTC,CASTSQGGGYGYTF
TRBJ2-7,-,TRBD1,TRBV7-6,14,TGTGCCAGCAGCCTTGGACAGGGGGCAGATGAGCAGTACTTC,CASSLGQGADEQYF
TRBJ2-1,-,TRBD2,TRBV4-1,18,TGCGCCAGCAGCCAAGAGTTCGCAAGCGGGGTTTCCTACAATGAGCAGTTCTTC,CASSQEFASGVSYNEQFF